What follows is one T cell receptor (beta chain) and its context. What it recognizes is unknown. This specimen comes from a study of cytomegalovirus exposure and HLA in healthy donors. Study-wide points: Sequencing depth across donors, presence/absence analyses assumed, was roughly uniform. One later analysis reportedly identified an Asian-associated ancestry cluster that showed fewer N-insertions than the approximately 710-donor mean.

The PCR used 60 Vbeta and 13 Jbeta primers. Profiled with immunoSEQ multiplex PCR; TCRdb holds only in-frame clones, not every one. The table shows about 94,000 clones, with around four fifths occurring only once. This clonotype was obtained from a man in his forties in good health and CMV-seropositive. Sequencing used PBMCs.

CDR3 protein: CASSLVGQAYEQYF. Here the CDR3 DNA reads TGTGCCAGCAGCTTGGTGGGACAGGCTTACGAGCAGTACTTC. J is TRBJ2-7 and V is TRBV5-5; TRBD1 aligns across 8 bases. The V and J ends lost 0 bases and 4 bases, in that order; junction bases with no gene match: 3. The CDR3 totals 14 residues. Germline V gene lookup returns CDR1 SGHKS and CDR2 YYEKEE (reference sequence).